The 9 T cell receptor beta chains listed next were all sequenced from one sample in a study of T cells in Graves' hyperthyroidism and ophthalmopathy. The TCR beta CDR3 regions underwent amplification using RNA transcripts as the source. Carried out on the TCR CDR3, a first-round RT-PCR used the HTBI primer set. One entry per CDR3 protein results from TCRdb running MiXCR on the multiplex PCR reads. The sample carries roughly 400,000 distinct CDR3 sequences, roughly 13% recorded once. Material for sequencing was blood. The receptors were sampled from a man in his fifties or sixties with Graves' ophthalmopathy.

This clonotype occurred many times. The rearrangement uses TRBV20-1 and TRBJ2-5; possibly TRBD2 for D (5 bases). V shed 6 bases and J shed 5 bases, with 13 bases lying between them. CDR1 is DFQATT and CDR2 is SNEGSKA in the germline V gene (reference sequence). The CDR3 is 12 amino acids. CDR3 DNA sequence: TGCAGTGCCAACGGGGTGTCGGAGACCCAGTACTTC. Residues: CSANGVSETQYF.

In its sample, this clonotype was seen a few times. In nucleotides, the CDR3 is TGCAGTGCGAGGCGGGGACTAGCGTTAAACACCGGGGAGCTGTTTTTT. It specifies CSARRGLALNTGELFF. J is TRBJ2-2 and V is TRBV20-1, with 10 bases fitting TRBD2. V shed 6 bases, J shed 2 bases, and the junction held 9 bases outside the gene matches. CDR1 is DFQATT and CDR2 is SNEGSKA in the germline V gene (reference sequence). The CDR3 extends over 16 amino acids.

This clonotype was observed a handful of times. V usage is TRBV29-1 and J usage is TRBJ2-1, with 8 bases aligning to TRBD2. In germline, CDR1 is SQVTM, CDR2 ANQGSEA. V dropped 0 bases and J dropped 1; count of bases not matched to a gene: 8. The CDR3 is 17 amino acids. The CDR3 loop reads CSVEDPPGTRSYNEQFF. DNA of the CDR3: TGCAGCGTTGAAGATCCCCCCGGGACTAGATCCTACAATGAGCAGTTCTTC.

This clonotype came up many times. This chain uses TRBV11-2 with TRBJ1-1; 10 nucleotides match TRBD1. Germline CDR1 SGHAT, CDR2 FQNNGV. This CDR3 is built from 15 residues. Trimming cost V 4 bases and J 4 bases; bases outside gene matches: 6. The CDR3 region has the DNA TGTGCCAGCAGCTCGTCTAGGACAGGGGGCACTGAAGCTTTCTTT. Protein: CASSSSRTGGTEAFF.

The rearrangement uses TRBV20-1 and TRBJ2-7; TRBD2 agrees at 11 bases. Per the germline V gene, CDR1 is DFQATT and CDR2 is SNEGSKA (reference sequence). This CDR3 region has 14 residues. Trimming cost V 6 bases and J 5 bases; bases outside gene matches: 9. The CDR3 nucleotides read TGCAGTGCCCAGAGACTAGCGGGACCCCACGAGCAGTACTTC. It is translated as CSAQRLAGPHEQYF.

This clonotype showed up many times. V gene TRBV11-3 combines with J gene TRBJ2-7; D call uncertain. The V end was cut by 3 bases, the J end by 5 bases, with 14 bases between. CDR3 length: 14 amino acids. Per the germline V gene, CDR1 is SGHNT and CDR2 is YENEEA. The CDR3 reads CASSLMGMTNEQYF. CDR3 nucleotide sequence: TGTGCCAGCAGCTTGATGGGTATGACAAACGAGCAGTACTTC. Full variable domain (remainder filled in from reference TRBV11-3 and TRBJ2-7): EAGVVQSPRYKIIEKKQPVAFWCNPISGHNTLYWYLQNLGQGPELLIRYENEEAVDDSQLPKDRFSAERLKGVDSTLKIQPAELGDSAVYLCASSLMGMTNEQYFGPGTRLTVT.

This clonotype was counted at least ten times. The chain has TRBV29-1 and TRBJ2-3, with a tentative D call TRBD2 (7 bases). V was clipped by 4 bases and J by 2 bases, with 28 bases between them. Per the germline V gene, CDR1 is SQVTM and CDR2 is ANQGSEA. The CDR3 totals 19 residues. This CDR3 is CSVAGLSGRQGGNTDTQYF. The CDR3 DNA reads TGCAGCGTTGCAGGGCTTAGCGGGCGCCAAGGGGGTAACACAGATACGCAGTATTTT.

This clonotype was seen many times. J is TRBJ1-1 and V is TRBV12-3 or TRBV12-4, with D perhaps matching TRBD1 (5 bases). Trimming took 6 bases from V and 1 from J, leaving 15 bases between them. The CDR3 is 15 residues long. CDR3 bases: TGTGCCAGCAGCCCCCGGACAAGGCAGAACACTGAAGCTTTCTTT. It is translated as CASSPRTRQNTEAFF.

This clonotype was observed many times. The J gene is TRBJ2-1, the V gene TRBV12-3 or TRBV12-4; D is unclear. The CDR3 has 14 amino acids. Trimming took 3 bases from V and 5 from J, leaving 11 bases between them. The CDR3 loop is CASSFFWVNNEQFF. For the CDR3, the DNA is TGTGCCAGCAGTTTTTTTTGGGTCAACAATGAGCAGTTCTTC.